The sequence of this T cell receptor (beta chain) was determined in a study of OX40 agonist ivuxolimab in advanced cancers. Whole-study findings and limits: In a subset of nonresponders, normalized T-cell clonal expansion was also low. At 0.1 to 3.0 mg/kg, CD4+ and CD8+ blood T cells expanded clonally by week 6. Those patients achieving a partial response at 0.1-3.0 mg/kg showed among the lowest clonal expansion.

Here immunoSEQ multiplex PCR was the method, and the copy in TCRdb shows in-frame clones only, minus some. The profile shows around 100,000 clones, about 91% of them singletons. Trimming took off 3 bases at V and 1 base at J, with 12 bases between the two ends. The CDR3 length is 15 residues. In germline, CDR1 is SGHNT, CDR2 YYREEE (reference sequence). This clone occurred once. Its antigen is not known. This receptor was taken from an adult with an advanced solid tumor such as melanoma, head and neck, liver or kidney cancer. This chain connects TRBV5-4 to TRBJ2-3; D is possibly TRBD1 or TRBD2 (5 bases each). The source material was CD4+ or CD8+ T cells sorted from blood, sampled in a trial of the OX40 agonist ivuxolimab. CDR3 loop: CASSSDGGGTDTQYF. The CDR3 DNA reads TGTGCCAGCAGCTCGGATGGGGGTGGCACAGATACGCAGTATTTT.